Each of the 7 T cell receptor beta chains below was sequenced from the same sample in a study of blood T cell repertoires in COVID-19. Repertoires were generated with immunoSEQ multiplex PCR, while TCRdb's copy carries only in-frame clones and drops some. The data contain approximately 220,000 clones, 65% to 85% of them singletons. The sample was peripheral blood. These receptors all come from a middle-aged man with acute or convalescent COVID-19.

In its sample, this clone was seen once. The V and J genes are TRBV7-9 and TRBJ1-2; D remains ambiguous. V lost 1 base, J lost 4 bases, and 13 bases lay in between. The CDR3 extends over 15 amino acids. Germline loops: CDR1 SEHNR, CDR2 FQNEAQ (reference sequence). The CDR3 loop reads CASSLGNTVRYGYTF. The CDR3 DNA sequence: TGTGCCAGCAGCTTAGGGAATACAGTACGCTATGGCTACACCTTC.

The chain combines TRBV27 with TRBJ2-1; D may be TRBD1 (6 bases). V was trimmed by 4 bases and J by 5 bases, leaving 18 bases between them. Germline-derived CDR1 and CDR2 are MNHEY and SMNVEV (reference sequence). CDR3 length equals 16 residues. CDR3 in DNA: TGTGCCAGCAGTTCAATGATAGGACAGCCTAACAATGAGCAGTTCTTC. This sequence encodes CASSSMIGQPNNEQFF.

V is TRBV7-9 and J is TRBJ2-1; 7 nucleotides agree with TRBD2. CDR1 and CDR2 from the germline V gene are SEHNR and FQNEAQ (reference sequence). This CDR3 spans 11 amino acids. Germline trimming cut 9 bases from V and 7 bases from J; bases unmatched to any gene: 3. The CDR3 loop is CARREGNEQFF. The CDR3 coding sequence is TGTGCCAGAAGGGAGGGGAATGAGCAGTTCTTC.

The chain carries TRBV11-3 and TRBJ2-5, with TRBD2 as a possible D gene (6 bases). The length of the CDR3 is 14 residues. Trimming removed 4 bases at V and 2 bases at J, with 11 bases between. Germline V lookup: CDR1 SGHNT, CDR2 YENEEA. The CDR3: CASSSRDGQETQYF. The CDR3 bases are TGTGCCAGCAGCTCGCGGGACGGACAAGAGACCCAGTACTTC.

The rearrangement links TRBV2 to TRBJ1-2; the D is unclear. There are 13 residues in the CDR3. Germline CDR1 reads SNHLY; CDR2 reads FYNNEI. V gave up 1 base and J gave up 5 bases, with 8 bases separating them. As DNA, the CDR3 is TGTGCCAGCAGTGAAGGAGGGTTATATGGCTACACCTTC. This codes for CASSEGGLYGYTF.

This sequence joins TRBV4-2 and TRBJ2-5, with TRBD1 identical over 7 bases. This CDR3 is built from 15 residues. Germline V gene data show CDR1 as LGHNA and CDR2 as YNFKEQ. Trimming at V came to 0 bases and at J to 2 bases, leaving 3 bases not matched to a gene. The CDR3 here is CASSQDQGQQETQYF. In DNA, the CDR3 is TGTGCCAGCAGCCAAGACCAGGGACAGCAAGAGACCCAGTACTTC.

This chain's CDR3 is CASSLQGVDYGYTF. In nucleotides, the CDR3 is TGTGCCAGCAGTTTACAGGGGGTGGACTATGGCTACACCTTC. The gene calls are TRBV5-4 and TRBJ1-2; 8 bases line up with TRBD1. CDR1 is SGHNT, CDR2 YYREEE, per germline (reference sequence). This CDR3 comprises 14 residues. Unmatched junction bases numbered 6, after V lost 5 bases and J lost 3 bases.